The following is a T cell receptor (beta chain) sequence with its context. Assay used: immunoSEQ multiplex PCR; TCRdb lists only in-frame clones, some missing. The sample records about 240,000 clones, about 82% being singletons. The sample belongs to a study of blood T cell repertoires in COVID-19. The J segment lost 2 bases and the V segment lost 3 bases, leaving 6 bases of the junction unmatched. Germline lookup yields CDR1 DFQATT and CDR2 SNEGSKA (reference sequence). CDR3 length: 15 amino acids. The clonotype originates from a woman in her sixties or seventies with active or convalescent COVID-19. The chain is built from TRBV20-1 and TRBJ2-3, with 9 bases lining up with TRBD2. The sample taken for sequencing was peripheral blood. The CDR3 DNA follows: TGCAGTGCTAGTGGCGGGGGGGCGCTCACAGATACGCAGTATTTT. This gives the protein CSASGGGALTDTQYF.